A single sample gave rise to the 22 T cell receptor beta chains below, sequenced in a study of cytomegalovirus exposure and HLA in healthy donors. Measured with immunoSEQ multiplex PCR; TCRdb has only the in-frame clones, and not every one. The repertoire consists of about 63,000 clones, with approximately 88% occurring once and the leading ten covering 1% to 1.5%. Sequences were obtained from PBMCs. Every receptor here comes from a woman aged 18-29 years in good health and CMV-seronegative.

The chain is built from TRBV4-1 and TRBJ2-2; possibly TRBD1 for D (5 bases). The CDR3 spans 16 residues. Per the germline V gene, CDR1 is MGHRA and CDR2 is YSYEKL. Trimming removed 1 base at V and 0 bases at J, with 9 bases between. CDR3 DNA: TGCGCCAGCAGCCAAGTTGGCAGGGCGAACACCGGGGAGCTGTTTTTT. Its protein product is CASSQVGRANTGELFF.

In regard to this clone: A junction end diverges from the germline sequence, so it may reflect a read error. This sequence joins TRBV27 and TRBJ2-7; the D gene is possibly TRBD1 (5 bases). The CDR3 is made up of 13 amino acids. In germline, CDR1 is MNHEY, CDR2 SMNVEV (reference sequence). Here the CDR3 DNA reads TGTGCCAACAGTTTGCGGACACCCTACGAGCAGTACTTC. Residues: CANSLRTPYEQYF.

The rearrangement joins TRBV10-3 to TRBJ2-7; D uncertain. The CDR3 spans 13 residues. V was cut by 0 bases and J by 3 bases, with 6 bases left in between. Germline CDR1 reads ENHRY; CDR2 reads SYGVKD. CDR3 sequence (DNA): TGTGCCATCAGTGAGTCGAACGGCTACGAGCAGTACTTC. Its protein is CAISESNGYEQYF.

This clone was observed a handful of times. This chain uses TRBV19 with TRBJ2-7, with 9 bases lining up with TRBD2. Germline CDR1 and CDR2: LNHDA and SQIVND (reference sequence). Trimming took 5 bases from V and 7 from J; bases not matched to a gene: 9. This CDR3 has 14 amino acids. Here the CDR3 DNA reads TGTGCCAGTAGTCTACAGCGGGAGGCTTCGGAGCAGTACTTC. Its translation is CASSLQREASEQYF.

The chain joins TRBV7-6 to TRBJ2-1; D perhaps matches TRBD2 (5 bases). There are 18 residues in the CDR3. V lost 1 base, J lost 5 bases, and 21 bases lay in between. Germline loops: CDR1 SGHVS, CDR2 FNYEAQ. CDR3 DNA sequence: TGTGCCAGCAGCTTAGATTCGGGGAGACTGGGATACAACAATGAGCAGTTCTTC. Translated, it gives CASSLDSGRLGYNNEQFF.

This clone occurred once. The genes are TRBV9 and TRBJ2-3; TRBD2 matches 7 bases. Germline trimming cut 3 bases from V and 0 bases from J; bases unmatched to any gene: 7. CDR1 and CDR2 from the germline V gene are SGDLS and YYNGEE. This CDR3 spans 16 amino acids. CDR3: CASSATSDPSTDTQYF. The CDR3 DNA reads as TGTGCCAGCAGCGCTACTAGCGACCCTAGCACAGATACGCAGTATTTT.

For the CDR3, the DNA is TGTGCCAGCAGCCGCGTAGGGACTACCTACGAGCAGTACTTC. Amino acid sequence: CASSRVGTTYEQYF. V gene TRBV13 combines with J gene TRBJ2-7; 7 bases line up with TRBD2. The CDR3 spans 14 residues. The germline V gene has CDR1 PRHDT and CDR2 FYEKMQ (reference sequence). V gave up 5 bases and J gave up 2 bases; unmatched junction bases: 6.

The CDR3 protein is CASSETGPPGEQYF. The CDR3 nucleotides are TGTGCCAGCAGTGAAACTGGTCCCCCGGGAGAGCAGTACTTC. This chain links TRBV2 with TRBJ2-7; D might be TRBD2 (5 bases). The CDR3 totals 14 residues. V lost 2 bases to trimming and J lost 7 bases, with 15 bases between them. The germline CDR1 and CDR2 sequences are SNHLY and FYNNEI.

The chain has TRBV4-1 and TRBJ2-7; 8 nucleotides line up with TRBD1. CDR3 length: 14 residues. The V and J ends lost 4 bases and 3 bases, in that order; junction bases with no gene match: 5. Germline CDR1 MGHRA, CDR2 YSYEKL. CDR3 sequence reads: CASSLRQGSYEQYF. The CDR3 coding sequence is TGCGCCAGCAGCCTACGACAGGGGAGCTACGAGCAGTACTTC.

The J gene is TRBJ2-3, the V gene TRBV28; D gene unclear. Germline CDR1 reads MDHEN; CDR2 reads SYDVKM. CDR3 length equals 14 residues. The V and J ends lost 3 bases and 0 bases respectively, with 7 bases between them. The CDR3 reads CASSFSQSTDTQYF. The CDR3 DNA sequence: TGTGCCAGCAGTTTCTCCCAGAGCACAGATACGCAGTATTTT. Looking up the rest from reference TRBV28 and TRBJ2-3 gives the full variable domain: DVKVTQSSRYLVKRTGEKVFLECVQDMDHENMFWYRQDPGLGLRLIYFSYDVKMKEKGDIPEGYSVSREKKERFSLILESASTNQTSMYLCASSFSQSTDTQYFGPGTRLTVL.

This clone has a single count. CDR3 nucleotides: TGCGCCAGCAGCTCCTCTAGCGGGGGAAGCTCCTACAATGAGCAGTTCTTC. Residues: CASSSSSGGSSYNEQFF. J is TRBJ2-1 and V is TRBV5-1; 10 nucleotides align to TRBD2. The CDR3 is made up of 17 amino acids. Trimming at V came to 3 bases and at J to 0 bases, leaving 6 bases not matched to a gene. Germline CDR1 is SGHRS and CDR2 is YFSETQ.

The chain carries TRBV7-9 and TRBJ2-6; D might be TRBD2 (6 bases). With 4 bases removed from V and 0 bases from J, the gap between germline ends came to 13 bases. The V gene's germline CDR1 is SEHNR and CDR2 FQNEAQ (reference sequence). This CDR3 region has 17 residues. Here the CDR3 DNA reads TGTGCCAGCAGCTCCAGCGGGTCCTACTCTGGGGCCAACGTCCTGACTTTC. Protein product: CASSSSGSYSGANVLTF.

The chain joins TRBV5-4 to TRBJ1-6; TRBD1 aligns across 7 bases. The CDR3 is made up of 16 amino acids. The germline V gene encodes CDR1 SGHNT and CDR2 YYREEE (reference sequence). Trimming took 0 bases from V and 7 from J; bases not matched to a gene: 7. CDR3 sequence reads: CASSLAWAGGNSPLHF. The DNA for the CDR3 is TGTGCCAGCAGCTTGGCCTGGGCAGGGGGAAATTCACCCCTCCACTTT.

The chain carries TRBV7-2 and TRBJ2-5; no clear D gene. V gave up 2 bases and J gave up 4 bases, with 11 bases separating them. The CDR3 sequence is 14 residues long. CDR1 SGHTA and CDR2 FQGNSA come from the germline V gene. Here the CDR3 reads CASSLYRLVETQYF. DNA for the CDR3: TGTGCCAGCAGCTTATACCGATTAGTAGAGACCCAGTACTTC.

The V and J genes are TRBV19 and TRBJ1-1; the D is unclear. The germline V gene encodes CDR1 LNHDA and CDR2 SQIVND (reference sequence). The CDR3 spans 15 residues. The V end was cut by 0 bases, the J end by 11 bases, with 19 bases between. CDR3 sequence: CASSIDRSGGRRAFF. The CDR3 DNA is TGTGCCAGTAGTATAGATCGGAGCGGAGGCAGACGGGCTTTCTTT.

This rearrangement joins TRBV28 to TRBJ2-5, with 14 bases lining up with TRBD2. With V trimmed by 5 bases and J by 3 bases, 5 bases remained unmatched. The CDR3 length is 16 residues. Germline CDR1 is MDHEN and CDR2 is SYDVKM. Here the CDR3 reads CASSAPGLAGEETQYF. In nucleotides, the CDR3 is TGTGCCAGCAGTGCTCCGGGACTAGCGGGAGAAGAGACCCAGTACTTC.

The chain carries TRBV14 and TRBJ1-1; unclear D gene. The CDR3 consists of 13 residues. Trimming removed 2 bases from V and 12 bases from J, with 16 bases in between. Per germline, CDR1 SGHDN and CDR2 FVKESK. The DNA for the CDR3 is TGTGCCAGCAGCCAACTTGGAGAGGGTGTAACTTTCTTT. The encoded protein is CASSQLGEGVTFF. The variable domain in full, with the rest retrieved from reference TRBV14 and TRBJ1-1, is EAGVTQFPSHSVIEKGQTVTLRCDPISGHDNLYWYRRVMGKEIKFLLHFVKESKQDESGMPNNRFLAERTGGTYSTLKVQPAELEDSGVYFCASSQLGEGVTFFGQGTRLTVV.

The rearrangement joins TRBV6-5 to TRBJ2-6; a weak D match, TRBD2 (6 bases). The CDR3 loop spans 15 amino acids. In germline, CDR1 is MNHEY, CDR2 SVGAGI. Trimming stripped 2 bases from V and 3 bases from J, with 8 bases between. The CDR3 region has the DNA TGTGCCAGCAGTTACGGCGGGGATGGGGCCAACGTCCTGACTTTC. As protein: CASSYGGDGANVLTF.

The V gene is TRBV10-3, the J gene TRBJ2-3, with TRBD1 matching 8 bases. The CDR3 is 16 amino acids. Germline CDR1 reads ENHRY; CDR2 reads SYGVKD. Trimming took 0 bases from V and 1 from J; bases not matched to a gene: 3. The CDR3 spells CAISESPGQGTDTQYF. The CDR3 DNA sequence: TGTGCCATCAGTGAGTCGCCGGGACAGGGCACAGATACGCAGTATTTT.

This clone has just one count. The V and J genes are TRBV6-5 and TRBJ2-3; weak D call: TRBD2 (6 bases). The germline gives CDR1 MNHEY, CDR2 SVGAGI. The CDR3 is 14 residues long. The germline V and J ends were trimmed by 11 bases and 4 bases, with 19 bases remaining between them. The DNA of the CDR3 is TGTGCCGTAAGGGATCCGGGAGTCGCAGATACGCAGTATTTT. It specifies CAVRDPGVADTQYF.

For the CDR3, the DNA is TGCAGCGCGCCGACTAGTACAGATTACAATGAGCAGTTCTTC. Protein: CSAPTSTDYNEQFF. The chain recombines TRBV29-1 with TRBJ2-1; D possibly corresponds to TRBD2 (6 bases). The length of the CDR3 is 14 residues. CDR1 is SQVTM and CDR2 is ANQGSEA in the germline V gene. The V and J ends lost 7 bases and 4 bases respectively, with 17 bases between them.

The chain joins TRBV5-4 to TRBJ2-1; perhaps TRBD2 as D (5 bases). Trimming took off 6 bases at V and 2 bases at J, with 15 bases between the two ends. Germline-derived CDR1 and CDR2 are SGHNT and YYREEE (reference sequence). The CDR3 consists of 15 residues. CDR3 DNA sequence: TGTGCCAGCATCAGGACTCCCGAGGCCTACAATGAGCAGTTCTTC. It translates to CASIRTPEAYNEQFF.